The T cell receptor beta chain under discussion was sequenced for a study of cytomegalovirus exposure and HLA in healthy donors. Study-wide findings and caveats: In the analysis, some V segments, TRBV6-2 and TRBV6-3 included, were excluded as indistinguishable. An analysis that was carried out later associated 15,000 to 20,000 TCR beta sequences with HLA alleles at 0.05 false discovery rate.

The CDR3 has 15 residues. V gave up 7 bases and J gave up 2 bases, with 16 bases separating them. CDR1 and CDR2 (germline): LNHDA, SQIVND (reference sequence). PCR used 60 Vbeta primers and 13 Jbeta primers. Sequencing was performed with immunoSEQ multiplex PCR; in TCRdb, only in-frame clones are kept and a portion is missing. This sample carries 200,000 to 250,000 clones, around 89% of them seen once, and the ten largest clones take about 1%. Comments on this clone: Its specificity is unknown.

This TCR was recovered from a woman aged 18-29 years in good health and CMV-seronegative. Sequencing was carried out using PBMCs. This chain uses TRBV19 with TRBJ2-3; the D gene is possibly TRBD2 (5 bases). This CDR3 reads CASNFGLAFTDTQYF. The CDR3 region has the DNA TGTGCCAGTAATTTTGGACTTGCTTTCACAGATACGCAGTATTTT.